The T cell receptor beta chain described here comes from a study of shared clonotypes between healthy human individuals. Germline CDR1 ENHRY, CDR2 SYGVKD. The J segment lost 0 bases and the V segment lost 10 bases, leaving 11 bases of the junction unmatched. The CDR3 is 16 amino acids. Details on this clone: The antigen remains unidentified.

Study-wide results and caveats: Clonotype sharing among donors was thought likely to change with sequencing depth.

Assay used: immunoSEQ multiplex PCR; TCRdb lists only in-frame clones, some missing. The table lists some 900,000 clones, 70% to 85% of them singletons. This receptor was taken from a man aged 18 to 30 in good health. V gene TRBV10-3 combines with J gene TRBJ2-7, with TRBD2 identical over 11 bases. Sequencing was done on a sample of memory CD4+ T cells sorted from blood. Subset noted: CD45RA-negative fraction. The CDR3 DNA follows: TGTGCCACGCTAGCGGGGGGCCTTGTAAGCTCCTACGAGCAGTACTTC. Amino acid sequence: CATLAGGLVSSYEQYF.